This TCR beta chain is from a study of blood T cell repertoires in COVID-19. Whole-study context: Both acute and convalescent COVID-19 samples were obtained from the United States, Italy and Spain. Nucleic acid was either cDNA or gDNA, and it came from T cells, B-cell-depleted T cells, or PBMCs.

Germline V gene data show CDR1 as LNHNV and CDR2 as YYDKDF (reference sequence). The CDR3 consists of 14 residues. V was cut by 3 bases and J by 0 bases, with 8 bases left in between. In the original analysis: The assay estimated nucleated cells by amplifying reference gene primers. Sequenced by immunoSEQ multiplex PCR; TCRdb stores in-frame clones only, minus some. That table supplies the V and J calls and clone size; D and trimming were determined from the DNA. Found here are about 190,000 clones, more than 75% of them singletons; the top ten hold just under 0.9%. This receptor was identified in a woman between 18 and 29 years old who had recovered from COVID-19. The chain combines TRBV15 with TRBJ1-1; perhaps TRBD1 as D (6 bases). Sequencing was carried out using peripheral blood. CDR3 DNA: TGTGCCACCAGCAGTTGGGACATGAACACTGAAGCTTTCTTT. As protein: CATSSWDMNTEAFF.